This TCR beta chain was recovered during a study of T cells expressing NK-cell markers. Background on the study: Sorted T-cell subsets CD3+CD56+NKG2C+, CD3+CD56+NKG2C- and CD3+CD56-NKG2C+ were TCR beta-sequenced. With respect to HCMV, most of the eight sequenced donors were seropositive, and one was seronegative. Study conclusions and caveats: For a few donors, these clonotypes were likewise the leading ones in the CD3+CD56-NKG2C+ fraction. About 1.0-7.5% of CD8+ T cells in more than 5 donors belonged to dominant NKG2C+ clonotypes.

Germline values: CDR1 SGHDT, CDR2 YYEEEE. The CDR3 is 15 amino acids. TCRdb reprocessed the 5' RACE reads and keeps a single row for each CDR3 protein, giving no DNA. The sample has around 180,000 distinct CDR3 sequences. In regard to this clonotype: Its antigen remains unidentified.

The material sequenced was blood T cells: a sorted CD56 or NKG2C T cell subset, CD4+ or CD8+ T cells, or bulk PBMC T cells (not recorded which). The chain carries TRBV5-6 and TRBJ2-3; TCRdb picks TRBD2, but there is no DNA to check that call. This clonotype originated in a man between 18 and 69 years old in good health. The CDR3 is CASSLTIAETDTQYF.